The 32 T cell receptor beta chains below were found in one sample sequenced in a study of blood T cell repertoires in COVID-19. The data were produced by immunoSEQ multiplex PCR, yet TCRdb's version contains in-frame clones alone and is incomplete. Counted here are approximately 45,000 clones, 80% to 90% occurring once; the ten biggest clones make up roughly 2.9%. Sequenced sample: peripheral blood. All receptors come from an elderly woman with acute or convalescent COVID-19.

This sequence joins TRBV5-1 and TRBJ2-1; possibly TRBD2 for D (5 bases). CDR3 length equals 15 residues. Germline V CDR1 and CDR2: SGHRS, YFSETQ. The ends were cut back, 2 bases at V and 7 bases at J, with 16 bases in the middle. Here the CDR3 DNA reads TGCGCCAGCAGCTTACTTCCCGGGGTCAGGAATGAGCAGTTCTTC. Protein sequence: CASSLLPGVRNEQFF.

This chain connects TRBV14 to TRBJ1-1; D not certain. Germline assignment: CDR1 SGHDN and CDR2 FVKESK. This CDR3 contains 13 residues. Trimming took 6 bases from V and 5 from J, leaving 13 bases between them. CDR3 nucleotide sequence: TGTGCCAGCAGTTACAGTGAAAGGACTGAAGCTTTCTTT. It yields the protein CASSYSERTEAFF.

This sequence joins TRBV3-1 (or the pseudogene TRBV3-2) and TRBJ2-5; D might be TRBD2 (5 bases). Trimming took off 3 bases at V and 5 bases at J, with 10 bases between the two ends. The CDR3 loop spans 13 amino acids. From germline, CDR1 is LGHDT and CDR2 YNNKEL (reference sequence). Written as DNA, the CDR3 is TGTGCCAGCAGCCAGAGAACGGGGGAGACCCAGTACTTC. This sequence encodes CASSQRTGETQYF.

The chain employs TRBV12-3 or TRBV12-4 and TRBJ2-5, with D unresolved. The CDR3 is 13 amino acids. V was pared by 3 bases and J by 2 bases, with 7 bases between. Here the CDR3 reads CASSLGQQETQYF. CDR3 DNA: TGTGCCAGCAGTTTGGGCCAACAAGAGACCCAGTACTTC.

The chain employs TRBV20-1 and TRBJ1-2, with D possibly TRBD1 on 5 matching bases. Looked up from germline, CDR1 is DFQATT and CDR2 is SNEGSKA (reference sequence). CDR3 length: 12 residues. The V end lost 3 bases, the J end lost 4 bases, and 9 bases lay between the germline ends. The CDR3 coding sequence is TGCAGTGCTAGTGACAGTACCTATGGCTACACCTTC. As protein: CSASDSTYGYTF.

The gene calls are TRBV7-2 and TRBJ2-7; possibly TRBD1 for D (6 bases). The V gene lost 6 bases and the J gene lost 3 bases, with 15 bases spanning the gap. Germline V CDR1 and CDR2: SGHTA, FQGNSA. The CDR3 sequence is 14 residues long. CDR3 sequence: CASRPGHEDYEQYF. CDR3 nucleotides: TGTGCCAGCAGGCCGGGACACGAGGACTACGAGCAGTACTTC.

V and J are TRBV7-8 and TRBJ1-2, with 8 bases fitting TRBD1. CDR1 and CDR2 from the germline V gene are SGHVS and FQNEAQ. The V and J ends lost 8 bases and 0 bases, in that order; junction bases with no gene match: 2. The CDR3 has 13 amino acids. The CDR3 loop reads CASGDRSNYGYTF. CDR3 coding DNA: TGTGCCAGCGGGGACAGGTCTAACTATGGCTACACCTTC.

The V call is TRBV4-1, the J call TRBJ1-2; the D gene is possibly TRBD1 (6 bases). This CDR3 region has 16 residues. The germline gives CDR1 MGHRA, CDR2 YSYEKL. The V end lost 5 bases, the J end lost 7 bases, and 23 bases lay between the germline ends. CDR3 in DNA: TGCGCCAGCAGCACCCCGAAGATCGGGGGGGCGGGTGGCTACACCTTC. Amino acids: CASSTPKIGGAGGYTF.

The chain combines TRBV10-3 with TRBJ1-1; the match to TRBD1 covers 7 bases. Per the germline V gene, CDR1 is ENHRY and CDR2 is SYGVKD. The CDR3 is made up of 14 amino acids. The J segment lost 5 bases and the V segment lost 3 bases, leaving 6 bases of the junction unmatched. Written as DNA, the CDR3 is TGTGCCATCAGTGAACGGACAGGACTAACTGAAGCTTTCTTT. It is translated as CAISERTGLTEAFF.

This rearrangement joins TRBV3-1 (or the pseudogene TRBV3-2) to TRBJ2-5, with 9 bases lining up with TRBD1. Germline CDR1 LGHDT, CDR2 YNNKEL (reference sequence). The CDR3 is 16 amino acids. The J segment lost 5 bases and the V segment lost 8 bases, leaving 15 bases of the junction unmatched. Here the CDR3 DNA reads TGTGCCAGCGGCGCGGGACAGGGTACATCGAGGGAGACCCAGTACTTC. Translation gives CASGAGQGTSRETQYF.

The chain employs TRBV30 and TRBJ1-1; 8 positions match TRBD1. The CDR3 has 14 amino acids. J gave up 1 base and V 0 bases, and 1 base lay outside the gene matches. In germline, CDR1 is GTSNPN, CDR2 SVGIG (reference sequence). The CDR3 loop reads CAWSVGTGNTEAFF. The CDR3 nucleotides read TGTGCCTGGAGTGTAGGGACAGGGAACACTGAAGCTTTCTTT.

This rearrangement joins TRBV2 to TRBJ1-1; D gene ambiguous. CDR1 SNHLY and CDR2 FYNNEI come from the germline V gene. CDR3 length: 14 amino acids. Trimming shortened V by 0 bases and J by 5 bases, and 10 bases separated the two germline ends. CDR3 coding DNA: TGTGCCAGCAGTGAAGCCGGGAGGCGGACTGAAGCTTTCTTT. It translates to CASSEAGRRTEAFF.

This chain links TRBV6-1 with TRBJ2-5, with 7 nucleotides matching TRBD2. V shed 0 bases, J shed 4 bases, and the junction held 5 bases outside the gene matches. Germline V gene data show CDR1 as MNHNS and CDR2 as SASEGT. The CDR3 is made up of 15 amino acids. The CDR3: CASSEANGGRETQYF. CDR3 bases: TGTGCCAGCAGTGAAGCGAACGGGGGGAGAGAGACCCAGTACTTC.

The chain uses TRBV24-1 and TRBJ2-3; the D is unclear. CDR1 is KGHDR and CDR2 is SFDVKD in the germline V gene. V shed 4 bases and J shed 4 bases, with 8 bases lying between them. This CDR3 region has 13 residues. In DNA, the CDR3 is TGTGCCACCAGTGACTCTAAACCAGATACGCAGTATTTT. It codes for CATSDSKPDTQYF.

The chain combines TRBV6-5 with TRBJ1-1, with 8 bases aligning to TRBD1. The CDR3 runs 15 residues. Trimming cost V 6 bases and J 1 base; bases outside gene matches: 7. CDR1 MNHEY and CDR2 SVGAGI come from the germline V gene. CDR3: CASRDDRGGNTEAFF. CDR3 DNA: TGTGCCAGCAGGGACGACAGGGGAGGGAACACTGAAGCTTTCTTT.

The rearrangement links TRBV7-3 to TRBJ2-3; possibly TRBD2 for D (6 bases). V shed 1 base and J shed 8 bases, with 13 bases lying between them. This CDR3 spans 14 amino acids. In germline, CDR1 is SGHTA, CDR2 FQGTGA. CDR3 sequence (DNA): TGTGCCAGCAGCTTAAACCGGGACTGGGGTACGCAGTATTTT. It codes for CASSLNRDWGTQYF.

The genes are TRBV5-4 and TRBJ2-2, with 10 bases fitting TRBD1. Germline lookup yields CDR1 SGHNT and CDR2 YYREEE (reference sequence). V lost 4 bases and J lost 5; bases outside the gene matches: 14. The CDR3 consists of 18 residues. CDR3 amino acids: CASSQGGGQGVNTGELFF. CDR3 DNA sequence: TGTGCCAGCAGCCAGGGGGGTGGACAGGGGGTGAATACCGGGGAGCTGTTTTTT. Drawing the rest from reference TRBV5-4 and TRBJ2-2, the complete variable domain is ETGVTQSPTHLIKTRGQQVTLRCSSQSGHNTVSWYQQALGQGPQFIFQYYREEENGRGNFPPRFSGLQFPNYSSELNVNALELDDSALYLCASSQGGGQGVNTGELFFGEGSRLTVL.

The V gene is TRBV3-1 (or the pseudogene TRBV3-2), the J gene TRBJ1-2; tentative D call: TRBD1 (5 bases). Germline CDR1 reads LGHDT; CDR2 reads YNNKEL (reference sequence). Trimming removed 7 bases at V and 1 base at J, with 10 bases between. The CDR3 has 13 amino acids. CDR3 bases: TGTGCCAGCACCCTCGGGGGTAACTATGGCTACACCTTC. This translates into CASTLGGNYGYTF.

This clone has only one observation. This chain joins TRBV30 and TRBJ1-6, with D hard to call. Germline V gives CDR1 GTSNPN, CDR2 SVGIG (reference sequence). Between the trimmed V and J ends, which lost 2 bases and 11 bases, there was a span of 10 bases. The CDR3 has 12 residues. In nucleotides, the CDR3 is TGTGCCTGGAGTCCCGGGTTAGCACCCCTCCACTTT. This sequence encodes CAWSPGLAPLHF.

V is TRBV3-1 (or the pseudogene TRBV3-2) and J is TRBJ2-7; maybe TRBD1 (7 bases). Germline CDR1 and CDR2: LGHDT and YNNKEL (reference sequence). The CDR3 runs 14 residues. Trimming took 5 bases from V and 0 from J, leaving 11 bases between them. The CDR3 region has the DNA TGTGCCAGCAGCGCCCAGGGGGGCTCCTACGAGCAGTACTTC. As protein: CASSAQGGSYEQYF.

The chain carries TRBV5-8 and TRBJ1-2, with D perhaps TRBD1 (6 bases). This CDR3 spans 13 amino acids. The V gene lost 4 bases and the J gene lost 2 bases, with 9 bases spanning the gap. CDR1 SGHTS and CDR2 YDEGEE come from the germline V gene. The CDR3 bases are TGTGCCAGCAGCAAGGACAGAAACTATGGCTACACCTTC. Encoded protein: CASSKDRNYGYTF.

This rearrangement joins TRBV18 to TRBJ1-1; D remains unclear. Germline CDR1 and CDR2: KGHSH and LQKENI. This CDR3 is built from 14 residues. The V gene lost 6 bases and the J gene lost 10 bases, with 21 bases spanning the gap. The CDR3 bases are TGTGCCAGCTCGTCGTCGAGGAGCCCCGAGGTAGCTTTCTTT. Translation: CASSSSRSPEVAFF.

V is TRBV3-1 (or the pseudogene TRBV3-2) and J is TRBJ2-3, with 13 bases aligning to TRBD2. CDR3 length equals 18 residues. Per the germline V gene, CDR1 is LGHDT and CDR2 is YNNKEL (reference sequence). Trimming cost V 4 bases and J 1 base; bases outside gene matches: 8. CDR3 sequence reads: CASSLGTSGAPGTDTQYF. For the CDR3, the DNA is TGTGCCAGCAGCCTCGGGACTAGCGGGGCCCCGGGCACAGATACGCAGTATTTT.

As regards this clone: A junction boundary mismatches the germline segment, possibly from a read error. The V call is TRBV30, the J call TRBJ2-7; 7 nucleotides line up with TRBD1. CDR3 size: 11 residues. The germline gives CDR1 GTSNPN, CDR2 SVGIG (reference sequence). The CDR3 loop reads CAWSVGTVKIF. The CDR3 DNA follows: TGTGCCTGGAGTGTAGGGACAGTCAAAATCTTC.

The chain is built from TRBV19 and TRBJ2-1; 11 bases are shared with TRBD2. CDR1 and CDR2 (germline): LNHDA, SQIVND (reference sequence). J lost 7 bases, V lost 5 bases, and 10 bases had no gene match. The CDR3 consists of 16 residues. The CDR3 loop reads CASSFTTSGVGNEQFF. The CDR3 DNA follows: TGTGCCAGTAGTTTCACGACTAGCGGGGTCGGGAATGAGCAGTTCTTC.

This clone is a singleton in its sample. The chain is built from TRBV9 and TRBJ2-1; tentatively, D is TRBD2 (7 bases). V was cut by 0 bases and J by 0 bases, with 10 bases left in between. Germline assignment: CDR1 SGDLS and CDR2 YYNGEE. CDR3 length: 16 amino acids. The CDR3 spells CASSVAGGLSYNEQFF. Here the CDR3 DNA reads TGTGCCAGCAGCGTAGCGGGGGGCCTCTCCTACAATGAGCAGTTCTTC.

The V and J genes are TRBV29-1 and TRBJ1-5; D unresolved. The V gene lost 4 bases and the J gene lost 9 bases, with 13 bases spanning the gap. The CDR3 contains 12 residues. Germline CDR1 reads SQVTM; CDR2 reads ANQGSEA. CDR3 nucleotide sequence: TGCAGCGTTGCTACCGGGGTGGGGCCCCAGCATTTT. Protein sequence: CSVATGVGPQHF. Together with reference TRBV29-1 and TRBJ1-5, the CDR3 gives the full variable domain: SAVISQKPSRDICQRGTSLTIQCQVDSQVTMMFWYRQQPGQSLTLIATANQGSEATYESGFVIDKFPISRPNLTFSTLTVSNMSPEDSSIYLCSVATGVGPQHFGDGTRLSIL.

This chain uses TRBV5-1 with TRBJ2-5, with D maybe TRBD1 (6 bases). The CDR3 covers 15 residues. From germline, CDR1 is SGHRS and CDR2 YFSETQ. Trimming took off 1 base at V and 4 bases at J, with 14 bases between the two ends. CDR3 in DNA: TGCGCCAGCAGCTTGCACAGGGAACGAATAGAGACCCAGTACTTC. This sequence encodes CASSLHRERIETQYF.

The chain couples TRBV7-7 to TRBJ1-2, with D unclear. Deletions cut 6 bases from V and 4 bases from J, with 15 bases between. The CDR3 is 14 amino acids. Germline V gene data show CDR1 as SSHAT and CDR2 as FNYEAQ (reference sequence). The CDR3 nucleotides are TGTGCCAGCAGACAGCCACCTTCAACCTATGGCTACACCTTC. As protein: CASRQPPSTYGYTF.

The chain employs TRBV5-8 and TRBJ1-4, with D possibly matching TRBD1 (5 bases). CDR3 size: 16 residues. The germline V gene encodes CDR1 SGHTS and CDR2 YDEGEE. Trimming left V 4 bases short and J 2 bases short, with 15 bases between. The CDR3 bases are TGTGCCAGCAGCAGCGACTGGGGACTCACTAATGAAAAACTGTTTTTT. Its protein product is CASSSDWGLTNEKLFF.

This clone is large by share. The V call is TRBV25-1, the J call TRBJ2-2, with TRBD1 identical over 7 bases. V trimming: 4 bases; J trimming: 6 bases; junction bases outside the gene matches: 5. From germline, CDR1 is MGHDK and CDR2 SYGVNS. CDR3 length equals 14 residues. CDR3 amino acids: CASSADRVPGELFF. The CDR3 DNA is TGTGCCAGCAGTGCAGACAGGGTCCCCGGGGAGCTGTTTTTT. The variable domain in full, completed from reference TRBV25-1 and TRBJ2-2, reads EADIYQTPRYLVIGTGKKITLECSQTMGHDKMYWYQQDPGMELHLIHYSYGVNSTEKGDLSSESTVSRIRTEHFPLTLESARPSHTSQYLCASSADRVPGELFFGEGSRLTVL.

In this sample, this clone turned up once. The CDR3 DNA sequence: TGTGCCAGCAGCCTGGAGGCTGACACTGAAGCTTTCTTT. Translation gives CASSLEADTEAFF. The chain carries TRBV3-1 (or the pseudogene TRBV3-2) and TRBJ1-1; no reliable D call. CDR3 length: 13 amino acids. In germline, CDR1 is LGHDT, CDR2 YNNKEL (reference sequence). The ends were cut back, 4 bases at V and 3 bases at J, with 9 bases in the middle.